The clone carrying this T cell receptor (beta chain) was recorded once. This sample was included in a study of blood T cell repertoires in COVID-19. Across the whole study: Samples came from the United States, Italy and Spain, spanning acute and convalescent COVID-19.

CDR3 length: 15 residues. V was clipped by 4 bases and J by 4 bases; unmatched bases: 6. Germline CDR1 and CDR2: MNHEY and SVGAGI. Data came from immunoSEQ multiplex PCR; TCRdb stores just in-frame clones and leaves some out. The table lists just over 250,000 clones, about 87% of them singletons. Specimen: peripheral blood. This sequence joins TRBV6-5 and TRBJ2-1; 8 bases agree with TRBD2. The sequence came from a woman aged 65 to 85 with COVID-19, enrolled during active disease. For the CDR3, the DNA is TGTGCCAGCAGTTTAGCGGGATCACGATACAATGAGCAGTTCTTC. This codes for CASSLAGSRYNEQFF.